A single sample is the source of the 23 T cell receptor beta chains below, sequenced in a study of T-cell memory formation after mild COVID-19. TCRdb re-analysed the 5' RACE reads in MiXCR, keeping a single row per CDR3 protein. The data hold approximately 42,000 distinct CDR3 sequences, with about 6.8% observed a single time. Sequencing was performed on PBMCs or a T cell subset sorted from them (not recorded which). These receptors came from an adult who had mild COVID-19 (a few samples of this study predate the infection). Cell type and time point are not known.

This clonotype turned up a few times. The chain is built from TRBV10-3 and TRBJ1-2; D gene uncertain. Deletions cut 2 bases from V and 7 bases from J, with 11 bases between. The CDR3 sequence is 13 residues long. In germline, CDR1 is ENHRY, CDR2 SYGVKD. The CDR3 DNA is TGTGCCATCAGTGAGGTCAAGGGCAGTGGCTACACCTTC. This codes for CAISEVKGSGYTF.

This clonotype was detected many times. The chain joins TRBV5-5 to TRBJ1-2; D not certain. Deletions cut 1 base from V and 4 bases from J, with 5 bases between. CDR1 is SGHKS, CDR2 YYEKEE, per germline (reference sequence). The CDR3 runs 12 residues. CDR3: CASSLNTYGYTF. CDR3 nucleotides: TGTGCCAGCAGCTTGAATACCTATGGCTACACCTTC.

This clonotype was seen repeatedly, ten times or more. The chain couples TRBV30 to TRBJ1-2, with a tentative D call TRBD1 (5 bases). Trimming removed 1 base at V and 8 bases at J, with 17 bases between. This CDR3 has 14 residues. Germline V gives CDR1 GTSNPN, CDR2 SVGIG (reference sequence). CDR3 bases: TGTGCCTGGAGTGCGCAGGGCCGTGGTGGAGGCTACACCTTC. Amino acid sequence: CAWSAQGRGGGYTF.

This clonotype was counted a few times. The chain combines TRBV18 with TRBJ2-1, with unresolved D. From germline, CDR1 is KGHSH and CDR2 LQKENI. Trimming cost V 3 bases and J 9 bases, with 9 bases left between them. The length of the CDR3 is 12 residues. The CDR3 sequence: CASSPEVREQFF. The CDR3 DNA sequence: TGTGCCAGCTCACCCGAGGTACGTGAGCAGTTCTTC.

The chain has TRBV2 and TRBJ2-7; possibly TRBD1 for D (5 bases). Germline V gene lookup returns CDR1 SNHLY and CDR2 FYNNEI. With 6 bases removed from V and 6 bases from J, the gap between germline ends came to 12 bases. This CDR3 has 12 residues. CDR3 sequence: CASSQGISEQYF. The DNA for the CDR3 is TGTGCCAGCAGCCAGGGAATAAGCGAGCAGTACTTC.

This clonotype has a count of ten or more. The chain couples TRBV11-1 to TRBJ2-3; D is unresolved. The CDR3 totals 17 residues. The V gene lost 6 bases and the J gene lost 2 bases, with 21 bases spanning the gap. Germline-derived CDR1 and CDR2 are SGHAT and FQDESV (reference sequence). CDR3: CASSPVSLRRSTDTQYF. The CDR3 DNA reads TGTGCCAGCAGTCCCGTAAGCCTAAGGAGATCCACAGATACGCAGTATTTT.

This clonotype was observed a handful of times. The rearrangement uses TRBV7-6 and TRBJ1-5, with a tentative D call TRBD1 (5 bases). Germline V gene data show CDR1 as SGHVS and CDR2 as FNYEAQ. The CDR3 contains 15 residues. V was cut by 1 base and J by 4 bases, with 11 bases left in between. In DNA, the CDR3 is TGTGCCAGCAGCTTAGACGGGGCCCGTAATCAGCCCCAGCATTTT. It translates to CASSLDGARNQPQHF.

This clonotype was seen at least ten times. The chain couples TRBV7-9 to TRBJ1-1; D is perhaps TRBD1 (5 bases). This CDR3 region has 16 residues. V was shortened by 5 bases and J by 4 bases, with 20 bases between the two germline ends. Germline lookup yields CDR1 SEHNR and CDR2 FQNEAQ (reference sequence). The DNA of the CDR3 is TGTGCCAGCAGCCCGGGATTATGGGGCCGGGTCACTGAAGCTTTCTTT. Protein product: CASSPGLWGRVTEAFF.

This clonotype turned up a few times. The CDR3 nucleotides read TGTGCCAGCAGCCCAGGACAGGGAATACGGACTGAAGCTTTCTTT. Encoded protein: CASSPGQGIRTEAFF. The rearrangement uses TRBV12-3 or TRBV12-4 and TRBJ1-1, with TRBD1 identical over 8 bases. The CDR3 covers 15 residues. Losses at the gene ends were 6 bases for V and 5 bases for J; bases not matched to a gene: 11.

This clonotype appeared many times. The V and J genes are TRBV5-1 and TRBJ2-5, with TRBD2 matching over 12 bases. Germline-derived CDR1 and CDR2 are SGHRS and YFSETQ. V shed 4 bases, J shed 2 bases, and the junction held 3 bases outside the gene matches. This CDR3 has 15 residues. DNA of the CDR3: TGCGCCAGCAGCGAGGGACTAGCGGGTCAAGAGACCCAGTACTTC. Its protein product is CASSEGLAGQETQYF.

Only a few counts were recorded for this clonotype. This chain joins TRBV27 and TRBJ1-4; D unclear. Trimming took off 4 bases at V and 0 bases at J, with 12 bases between the two ends. This CDR3 has 16 amino acids. Germline V lookup: CDR1 MNHEY, CDR2 SMNVEV (reference sequence). In nucleotides, the CDR3 is TGTGCCAGCAGTTCGCCGGTCGGAGCAACTAATGAAAAACTGTTTTTT. The encoded protein is CASSSPVGATNEKLFF.

This clonotype has at least ten counts. V and J are TRBV20-1 and TRBJ2-3; D might be TRBD2 (5 bases). The CDR3 sequence is 13 residues long. Trimming left V 0 bases short and J 5 bases short, with 9 bases between. Germline V gene data show CDR1 as DFQATT and CDR2 as SNEGSKA (reference sequence). In DNA, the CDR3 is TGCAGTGCTAGAGAAATCGGGGAAGATACGCAGTATTTT. Translated: CSAREIGEDTQYF.

This clonotype was seen only a few times. The chain recombines TRBV11-2 with TRBJ2-3; D unclear. With 6 bases removed from V and 6 bases from J, the gap between germline ends came to 7 bases. This CDR3 spans 11 amino acids. Germline V gives CDR1 SGHAT, CDR2 FQNNGV. CDR3 bases: TGTGCCAGCAGATTGGCGGATACGCAGTATTTT. It specifies CASRLADTQYF.

The V call is TRBV27, the J call TRBJ2-5; D is ambiguous. The V gene's germline CDR1 is MNHEY and CDR2 SMNVEV (reference sequence). The CDR3 is 12 residues long. V was shortened by 4 bases and J by 1 base, with 4 bases between the two germline ends. The CDR3 here is CASSYLQETQYF. DNA of the CDR3: TGTGCCAGCAGTTACCTCCAAGAGACCCAGTACTTC.

The table lists this clonotype with many counts. The V and J genes are TRBV7-2 and TRBJ2-7; D gene ambiguous. V was clipped by 3 bases and J by 0 bases, with 9 bases between them. The CDR3 length is 14 residues. Germline CDR1 reads SGHTA; CDR2 reads FQGNSA. The DNA for the CDR3 is TGTGCCAGCAGCTTCGGGTTTCGCTCCTACGAGCAGTACTTC. Amino acid sequence: CASSFGFRSYEQYF.

This chain connects TRBV7-9 to TRBJ2-3; the D gene is possibly TRBD2 (6 bases). Trimming took off 1 base at V and 5 bases at J, with 16 bases between the two ends. CDR3 length: 16 residues. CDR1 SEHNR and CDR2 FQNEAQ come from the germline V gene (reference sequence). Here the CDR3 reads CASSLGITGVGDTQYF. The CDR3 coding sequence is TGTGCCAGCAGCTTAGGGATAACGGGGGTTGGAGATACGCAGTATTTT.

The chain links TRBV6-1 to TRBJ2-2; D is undetermined. With 7 bases removed from V and 0 bases from J, the gap between germline ends came to 12 bases. CDR1 MNHNS and CDR2 SASEGT come from the germline V gene. The CDR3 has 15 amino acids. CDR3 region: CASTKTGSNTGELFF. For the CDR3, the DNA is TGTGCCAGCACCAAGACCGGGTCGAACACCGGGGAGCTGTTTTTT.

This clonotype was observed a few times. The chain combines TRBV7-3 with TRBJ2-3; D is undetermined. Trimming took 1 base from V and 3 from J, leaving 14 bases between them. The CDR3 loop spans 16 amino acids. The germline gives CDR1 SGHTA, CDR2 FQGTGA. CDR3 nucleotide sequence: TGTGCCAGCAGCTTAAATCCAGGAATGCCTACAGATACGCAGTATTTT. It yields the protein CASSLNPGMPTDTQYF.

This clonotype was observed at least ten times. The CDR3 nucleotides are TGTGCCAGCAGCCGGGGGAGTTACGGAGGAGGGGAGCTGTTTTTT. Protein sequence: CASSRGSYGGGELFF. V gene TRBV7-2 combines with J gene TRBJ2-2; D is perhaps TRBD2 (6 bases). Germline-derived CDR1 and CDR2 are SGHTA and FQGNSA. The CDR3 is made up of 15 amino acids. V was cut by 5 bases and J by 8 bases, with 18 bases left in between.

The sample holds many counts of this clonotype. The chain carries TRBV12-3 or TRBV12-4 and TRBJ1-2, with D tentatively TRBD1 (6 bases). Trimming pared 5 bases from V and 4 bases from J, leaving 11 bases between. CDR3 length: 13 residues. The CDR3 DNA reads as TGTGCCAGCAGTACGGGACAAAGCTATGGCTACACCTTC. Its protein is CASSTGQSYGYTF.

In its sample, this clonotype was seen many times. This chain joins TRBV5-1 and TRBJ2-4; 8 bases are shared with TRBD2. Germline lookup yields CDR1 SGHRS and CDR2 YFSETQ. V gave up 2 bases and J gave up 4 bases; unmatched junction bases: 2. The CDR3 is 14 amino acids. The CDR3 DNA follows: TGCGCCAGCAGCTTAACTAGCGGAAAAAACATTCAGTACTTC. Translation: CASSLTSGKNIQYF. Combining the CDR3 with reference TRBV5-1 and TRBJ2-4 gives the whole variable domain KAGVTQTPRYLIKTRGQQVTLSCSPISGHRSVSWYQQTPGQGLQFLFEYFSETQRNKGNFPGRFSGRQFSNSRSEMNVSTLELGDSALYLCASSLTSGKNIQYFGAGTRLSVL.

The rearrangement uses TRBV19 and TRBJ2-7, with 10 bases aligning to TRBD2. Germline V gives CDR1 LNHDA, CDR2 SQIVND (reference sequence). The CDR3 runs 15 residues. V trimming: 1 base; J trimming: 4 bases; junction bases outside the gene matches: 4. In DNA, the CDR3 is TGTGCCAGTAGTATAGCAAAGCGGGAGGGGTACGAGCAGTACTTC. Translation: CASSIAKREGYEQYF.

The sample holds many counts of this clonotype. The chain links TRBV4-2 to TRBJ2-1, with D tentatively TRBD1 or TRBD2 (6 bases each). CDR3 length: 16 amino acids. CDR1 is LGHNA, CDR2 YNFKEQ, per germline. The V end lost 0 bases, the J end lost 4 bases, and 13 bases lay between the germline ends. The DNA for the CDR3 is TGTGCCAGCAGCCAAGAGAATGCGGGACAATACAATGAGCAGTTCTTC. Encoded protein: CASSQENAGQYNEQFF.